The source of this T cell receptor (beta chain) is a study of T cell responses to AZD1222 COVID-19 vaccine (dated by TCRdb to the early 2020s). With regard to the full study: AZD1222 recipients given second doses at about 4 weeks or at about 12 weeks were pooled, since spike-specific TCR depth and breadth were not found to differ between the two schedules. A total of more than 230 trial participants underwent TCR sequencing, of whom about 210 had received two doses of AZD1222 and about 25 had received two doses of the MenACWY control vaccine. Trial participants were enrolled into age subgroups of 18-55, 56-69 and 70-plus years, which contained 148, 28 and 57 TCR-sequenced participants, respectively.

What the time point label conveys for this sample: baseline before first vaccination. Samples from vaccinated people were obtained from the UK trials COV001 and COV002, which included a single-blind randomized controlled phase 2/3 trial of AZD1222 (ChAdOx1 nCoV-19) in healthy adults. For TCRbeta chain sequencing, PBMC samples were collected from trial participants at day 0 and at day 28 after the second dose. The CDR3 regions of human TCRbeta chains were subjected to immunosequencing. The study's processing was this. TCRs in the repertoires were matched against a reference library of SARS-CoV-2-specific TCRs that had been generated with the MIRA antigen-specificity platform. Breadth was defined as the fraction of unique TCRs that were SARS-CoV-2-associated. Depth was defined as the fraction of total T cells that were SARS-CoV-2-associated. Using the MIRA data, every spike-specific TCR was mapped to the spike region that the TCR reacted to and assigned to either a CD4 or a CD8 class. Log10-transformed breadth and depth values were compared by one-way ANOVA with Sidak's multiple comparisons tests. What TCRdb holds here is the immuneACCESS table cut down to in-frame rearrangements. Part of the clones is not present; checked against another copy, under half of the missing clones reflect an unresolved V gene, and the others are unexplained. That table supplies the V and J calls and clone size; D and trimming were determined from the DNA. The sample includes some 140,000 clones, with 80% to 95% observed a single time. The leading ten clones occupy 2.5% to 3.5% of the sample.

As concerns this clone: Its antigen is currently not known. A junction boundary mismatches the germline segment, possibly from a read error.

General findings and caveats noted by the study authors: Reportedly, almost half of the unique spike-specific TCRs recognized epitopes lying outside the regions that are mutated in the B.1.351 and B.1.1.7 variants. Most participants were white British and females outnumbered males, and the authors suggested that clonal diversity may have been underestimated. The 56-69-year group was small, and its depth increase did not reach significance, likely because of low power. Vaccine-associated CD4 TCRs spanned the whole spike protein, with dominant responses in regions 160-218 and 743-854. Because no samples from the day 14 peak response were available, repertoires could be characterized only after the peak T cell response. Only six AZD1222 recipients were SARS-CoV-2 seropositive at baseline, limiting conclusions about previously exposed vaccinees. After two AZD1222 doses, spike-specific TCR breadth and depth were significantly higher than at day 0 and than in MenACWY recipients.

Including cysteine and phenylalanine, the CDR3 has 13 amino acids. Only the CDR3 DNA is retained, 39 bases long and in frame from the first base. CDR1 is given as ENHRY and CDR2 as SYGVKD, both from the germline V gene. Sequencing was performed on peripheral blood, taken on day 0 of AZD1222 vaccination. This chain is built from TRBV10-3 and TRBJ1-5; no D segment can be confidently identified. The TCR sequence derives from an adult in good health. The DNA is TGTGCCATCAGCATAAGTGAGAATCGGCCCCAGCATTTT. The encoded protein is CAISISENRPQHF.